This T cell receptor (beta chain) derives from a study of TIL therapy for anti-PD-1-resistant metastatic lung cancer. The CDR3 covers 15 residues. V was trimmed by 4 bases and J by 1 base, leaving 11 bases between them. From germline, CDR1 is MNHNS and CDR2 SASEGT. Time point described: pre-treatment sample, taken before nivolumab and TIL therapy. Pleural nodules or supraclavicular lymph nodes made up most of the excised metastases sampled. General study points: Many TIL product clones were absent from baseline tumor, suggesting clonal contraction.

The immunoSEQ assay was v3. Sequencing was performed with immunoSEQ multiplex PCR; in TCRdb, only in-frame clones are kept and a portion is missing. This table holds approximately 23,000 clones, roughly three fifths found once. A word on this clone: Antigen specificity is unknown.

This material consisted of tumor tissue, taken at baseline. The chain is built from TRBV6-1 and TRBJ2-1, with D hard to call. The TCR comes from a woman between 30 and 80 years old with non-small cell lung cancer. CDR3: CASSGRLKSYNEQFF. The CDR3 nucleotides read TGTGCCAGCAGTGGAAGATTGAAATCCTACAATGAGCAGTTCTTC.